This T cell receptor beta chain was documented in a study of OX40 agonist ivuxolimab in advanced cancers. At the level of the study: Patients received the agonistic anti-OX40 (CD134) antibody ivuxolimab. Males comprised 70% to 85% of the group, whose mean age was about 62 years (range 23 to 79). The study gave patients intravenous ivuxolimab at 0.01 to 10 mg/kg every 2 weeks.

This table comes from immunoSEQ multiplex PCR, and its TCRdb copy is limited to in-frame clones, with some not included. Among about 49,000 clones listed, just under 95% were seen once. Trimming at V came to 1 base and at J to 4 bases, leaving 6 bases not matched to a gene. This CDR3 is 16 amino acids long. Germline V gene data show CDR1 as LNHNV and CDR2 as YYDKDF (reference sequence). Patients were ineligible given autoimmune disease history or systemic immunosuppression. The chain recombines TRBV15 with TRBJ1-1; 10 bases are a match to TRBD1. The specimen comprised CD4+ or CD8+ T cells sorted from blood, sampled in a trial of the OX40 agonist ivuxolimab. The clonotype comes from an adult with an advanced solid tumor such as melanoma, head and neck, liver or kidney cancer. The CDR3 spells CATSRGKTGGTTEAFF. CDR3 coding DNA: TGTGCCACCAGCAGAGGAAAGACAGGGGGCACCACTGAAGCTTTCTTT.